This T cell receptor beta chain is drawn from a study of T cells in narcolepsy. Study-level points and caveats: No autoreactive T cell clone sequences appeared in some memory CD4+ repertoires.

V lost 3 bases and J 1 base, leaving 6 bases between the germline ends. CDR1 is SGHNT, CDR2 YENEEA, per germline. The CDR3 extends over 13 amino acids. Sequencing was performed with immunoSEQ multiplex PCR; in TCRdb, only in-frame clones are kept and a portion is missing. The profile shows fewer than 35,000 clones, around 83% of them singletons. Note on this clone: Its antigen is undetermined.

The receptor was derived from a human donor with narcolepsy. The sequenced sample was CD45RA- memory CD4+ T cells from PBMCs. The chain employs TRBV11-3 and TRBJ1-1; perhaps TRBD1 as D (6 bases). The CDR3 here is CASSLTGNTEAFF. CDR3 in DNA: TGTGCCAGCAGCTTGACAGGGAACACTGAAGCTTTCTTT.